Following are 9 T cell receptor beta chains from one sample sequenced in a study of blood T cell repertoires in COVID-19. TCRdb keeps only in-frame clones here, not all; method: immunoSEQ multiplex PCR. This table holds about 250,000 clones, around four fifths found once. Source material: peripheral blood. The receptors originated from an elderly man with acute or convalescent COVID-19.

The CDR3 region has the DNA TGTGCCAGCTCACCTTCGAGTCAATACAATGAGCAGTTCTTC. This codes for CASSPSSQYNEQFF. V is TRBV18 and J is TRBJ2-1; D ambiguous. CDR3 length equals 14 residues. Germline values: CDR1 KGHSH, CDR2 LQKENI. Trimming stripped 3 bases from V and 4 bases from J, with 10 bases between.

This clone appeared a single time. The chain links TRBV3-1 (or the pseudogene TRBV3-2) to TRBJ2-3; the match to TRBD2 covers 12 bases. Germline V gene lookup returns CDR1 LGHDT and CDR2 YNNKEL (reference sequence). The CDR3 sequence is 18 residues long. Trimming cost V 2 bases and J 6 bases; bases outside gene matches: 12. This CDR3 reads CASSQYLAGGQVTDTQYF. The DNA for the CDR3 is TGTGCCAGCAGCCAATATCTAGCGGGGGGGCAGGTTACGGATACGCAGTATTTT.

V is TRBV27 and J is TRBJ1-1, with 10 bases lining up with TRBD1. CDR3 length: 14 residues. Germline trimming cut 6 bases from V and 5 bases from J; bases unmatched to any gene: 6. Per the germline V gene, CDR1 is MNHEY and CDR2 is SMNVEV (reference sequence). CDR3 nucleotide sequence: TGTGCCAGCAGACGACAGGGGGCGCCGACTGAAGCTTTCTTT. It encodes CASRRQGAPTEAFF.

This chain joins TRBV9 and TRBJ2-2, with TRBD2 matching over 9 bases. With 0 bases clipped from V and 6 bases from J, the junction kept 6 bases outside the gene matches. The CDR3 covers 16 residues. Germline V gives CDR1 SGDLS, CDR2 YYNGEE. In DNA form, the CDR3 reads TGTGCCAGCAGCGTAGTTCCCGGACTAGCGTCCGGGGAGCTGTTTTTT. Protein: CASSVVPGLASGELFF.

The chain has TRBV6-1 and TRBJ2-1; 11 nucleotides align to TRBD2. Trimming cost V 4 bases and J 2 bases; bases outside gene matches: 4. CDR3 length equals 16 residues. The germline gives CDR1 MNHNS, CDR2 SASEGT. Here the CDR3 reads CASSVLAGGPYNEQFF. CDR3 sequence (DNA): TGTGCCAGCAGTGTCCTAGCGGGGGGACCCTACAATGAGCAGTTCTTC.

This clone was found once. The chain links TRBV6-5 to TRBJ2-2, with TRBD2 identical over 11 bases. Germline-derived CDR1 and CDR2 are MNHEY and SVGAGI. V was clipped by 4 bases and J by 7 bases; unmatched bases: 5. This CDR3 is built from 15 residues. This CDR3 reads CASSSSGRSVGELFF. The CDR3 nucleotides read TGTGCCAGCAGTTCTAGCGGGAGGTCGGTCGGGGAGCTGTTTTTT.

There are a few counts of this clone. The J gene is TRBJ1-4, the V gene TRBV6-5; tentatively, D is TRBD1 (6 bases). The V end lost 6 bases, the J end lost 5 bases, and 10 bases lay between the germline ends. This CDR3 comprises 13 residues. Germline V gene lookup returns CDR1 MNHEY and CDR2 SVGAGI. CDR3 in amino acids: CASRQGANEKLFF. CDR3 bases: TGTGCCAGCAGACAGGGAGCGAATGAAAAACTGTTTTTT.

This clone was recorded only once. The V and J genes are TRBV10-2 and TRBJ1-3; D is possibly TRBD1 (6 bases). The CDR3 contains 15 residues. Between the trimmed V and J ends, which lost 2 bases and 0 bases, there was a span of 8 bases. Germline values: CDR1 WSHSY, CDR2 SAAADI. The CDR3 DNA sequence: TGCGCCAGCAGTGAGCAGGGGAACTCTGGAAACACCATATATTTT. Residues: CASSEQGNSGNTIYF.

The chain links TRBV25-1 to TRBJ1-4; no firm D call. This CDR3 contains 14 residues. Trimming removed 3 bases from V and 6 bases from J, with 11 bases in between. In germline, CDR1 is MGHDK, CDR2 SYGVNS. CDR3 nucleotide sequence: TGTGCCAGCAGTGATTCCCGAAGAGATGAAAAACTGTTTTTT. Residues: CASSDSRRDEKLFF. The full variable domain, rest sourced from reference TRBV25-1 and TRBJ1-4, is EADIYQTPRYLVIGTGKKITLECSQTMGHDKMYWYQQDPGMELHLIHYSYGVNSTEKGDLSSESTVSRIRTEHFPLTLESARPSHTSQYLCASSDSRRDEKLFFGSGTQLSVL.